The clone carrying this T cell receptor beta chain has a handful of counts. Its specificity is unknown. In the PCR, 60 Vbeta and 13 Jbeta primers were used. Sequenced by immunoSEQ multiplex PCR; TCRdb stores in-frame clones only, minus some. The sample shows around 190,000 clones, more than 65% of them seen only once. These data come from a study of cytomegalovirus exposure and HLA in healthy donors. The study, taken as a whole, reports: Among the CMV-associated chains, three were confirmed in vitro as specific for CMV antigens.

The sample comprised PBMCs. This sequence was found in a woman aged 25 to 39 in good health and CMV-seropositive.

The CDR3 sequence is CASSSTVPSYEQYF. The DNA for the CDR3 is TGTGCCAGTAGTAGCACTGTCCCCTCCTACGAGCAGTACTTC. The chain uses TRBV19 and TRBJ2-7; D call uncertain. CDR1 LNHDA and CDR2 SQIVND come from the germline V gene (reference sequence). V was shortened by 4 bases and J by 0 bases, with 10 bases between the two germline ends. CDR3 length: 14 residues.